The clone carrying this T cell receptor (beta chain) was observed a single time. Its target is not known. Treatment here: roughly 20 received Ad26.COV2.S at low or high dose, single or two shots; about five received placebo; per-sample allocation not given. Samples were taken on day 63 after the first vaccine or placebo injection. Participants' vaccine, an Ad26 vector, delivered Wuhan-strain SARS-CoV-2 spike. This specimen comes from a study of Ad26.COV2.S vaccination and SARS-CoV-2 variants. Study-level background: Enrolled in COV1001, the donor was in the Ad26.COV2.S trial arm, which received the vaccine. In the study, Ad26.COV2.S was injected intramuscularly once, or twice 56 days apart.

The CDR3 spans 16 residues. The V and J ends lost 4 bases and 0 bases respectively, with 13 bases between them. Per germline, CDR1 MNHEY and CDR2 SMNVEV (reference sequence). Produced via immunoSEQ multiplex PCR; TCRdb's table is partial and in-frame only. This sample has about 400,000 clones, with around nine tenths found just once. Notes on the study in general: For non-spike TCRs, breadth in vaccine recipients resembled that in placebo recipients.

The sample consisted of peripheral blood, taken in a trial of Ad26.COV2.S vaccine versus placebo. V is TRBV27 and J is TRBJ2-1, with D perhaps TRBD1 or TRBD2 (5 bases each). This receptor was identified in a person aged 18 to 65 who received the Ad26.COV2.S COVID-19 vaccine or a placebo. The CDR3 loop reads CASSSWDGGSYNEQFF. DNA of the CDR3: TGTGCCAGCAGTTCCTGGGACGGAGGCTCCTACAATGAGCAGTTCTTC.